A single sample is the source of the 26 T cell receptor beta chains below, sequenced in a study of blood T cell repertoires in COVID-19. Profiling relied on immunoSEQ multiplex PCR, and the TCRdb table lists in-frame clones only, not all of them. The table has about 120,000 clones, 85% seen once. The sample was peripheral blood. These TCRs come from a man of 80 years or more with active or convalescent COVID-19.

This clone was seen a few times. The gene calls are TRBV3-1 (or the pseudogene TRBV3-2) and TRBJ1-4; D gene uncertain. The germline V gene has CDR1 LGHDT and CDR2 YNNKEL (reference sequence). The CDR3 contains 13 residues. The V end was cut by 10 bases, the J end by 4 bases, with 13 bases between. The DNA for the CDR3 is TGTGCCACCCAACCCGGTTTTAATGAAAAACTGTTTTTT. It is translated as CATQPGFNEKLFF.

CDR3 DNA: TGTGCCAGCAGTGAAGAATTGGGGCTCTTCTACGAGCAGTACTTC. It translates to CASSEELGLFYEQYF. The J gene is TRBJ2-7, the V gene TRBV6-1, with D maybe TRBD1 (5 bases). This CDR3 has 15 amino acids. V was shortened by 1 base and J by 3 bases, with 13 bases between the two germline ends. Germline V gene data show CDR1 as MNHNS and CDR2 as SASEGT.

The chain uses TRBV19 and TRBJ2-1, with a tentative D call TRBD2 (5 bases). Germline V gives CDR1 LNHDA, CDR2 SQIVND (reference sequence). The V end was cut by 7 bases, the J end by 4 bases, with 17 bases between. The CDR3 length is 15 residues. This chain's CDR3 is CASTISRTQYNEQFF. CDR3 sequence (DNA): TGTGCCAGTACCATTAGCCGGACTCAATACAATGAGCAGTTCTTC. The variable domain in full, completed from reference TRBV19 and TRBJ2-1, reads DGGITQSPKYLFRKEGQNVTLSCEQNLNHDAMYWYRQDPGQGLRLIYYSQIVNDFQKGDIAEGYSVSREKKESFPLTVTSAQKNPTAFYLCASTISRTQYNEQFFGPGTRLTVL.

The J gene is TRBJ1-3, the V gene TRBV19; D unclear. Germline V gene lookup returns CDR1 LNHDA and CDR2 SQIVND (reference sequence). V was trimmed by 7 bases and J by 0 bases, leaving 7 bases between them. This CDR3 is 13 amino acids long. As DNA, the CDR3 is TGTGCCAGTACCGGTCACTCTGGAAACACCATATATTTT. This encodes CASTGHSGNTIYF. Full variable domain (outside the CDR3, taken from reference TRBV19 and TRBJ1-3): DGGITQSPKYLFRKEGQNVTLSCEQNLNHDAMYWYRQDPGQGLRLIYYSQIVNDFQKGDIAEGYSVSREKKESFPLTVTSAQKNPTAFYLCASTGHSGNTIYFGEGSWLTVV.

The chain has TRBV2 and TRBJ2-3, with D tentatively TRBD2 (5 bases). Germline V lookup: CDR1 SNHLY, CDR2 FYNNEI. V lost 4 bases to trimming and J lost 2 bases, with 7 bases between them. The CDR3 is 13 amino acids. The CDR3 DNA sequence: TGTGCCAGCAGTGGACTAATCACAGATACGCAGTATTTT. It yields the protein CASSGLITDTQYF.

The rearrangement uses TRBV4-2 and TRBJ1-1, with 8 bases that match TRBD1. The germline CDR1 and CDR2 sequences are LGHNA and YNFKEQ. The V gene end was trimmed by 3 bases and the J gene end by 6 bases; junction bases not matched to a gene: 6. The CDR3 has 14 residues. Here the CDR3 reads CASSQEGQAAEAFF. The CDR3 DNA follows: TGTGCCAGCAGCCAGGAGGGACAGGCCGCTGAAGCTTTCTTT.

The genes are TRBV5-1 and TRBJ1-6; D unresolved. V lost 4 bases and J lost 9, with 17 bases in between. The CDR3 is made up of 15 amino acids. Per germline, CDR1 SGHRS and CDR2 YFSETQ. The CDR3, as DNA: TGCGCCAGCAGCGCGGGCCACAGCGGCAGTTCACCCCTCCACTTT. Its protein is CASSAGHSGSSPLHF.

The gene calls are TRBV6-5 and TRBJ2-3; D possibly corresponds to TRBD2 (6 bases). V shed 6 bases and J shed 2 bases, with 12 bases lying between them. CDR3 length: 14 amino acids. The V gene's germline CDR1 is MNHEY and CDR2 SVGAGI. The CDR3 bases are TGTGCCAGCAGCGGGGACTCGCTCACAGATACGCAGTATTTT. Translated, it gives CASSGDSLTDTQYF.

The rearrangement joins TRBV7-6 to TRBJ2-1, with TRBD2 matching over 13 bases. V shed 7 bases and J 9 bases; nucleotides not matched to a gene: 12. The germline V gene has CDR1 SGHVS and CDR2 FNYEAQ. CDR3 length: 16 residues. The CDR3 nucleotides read TGTGCCAGCAAATCGACTAGCGGGAGGTTATTTAGTGAGCAGTTCTTC. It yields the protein CASKSTSGRLFSEQFF.

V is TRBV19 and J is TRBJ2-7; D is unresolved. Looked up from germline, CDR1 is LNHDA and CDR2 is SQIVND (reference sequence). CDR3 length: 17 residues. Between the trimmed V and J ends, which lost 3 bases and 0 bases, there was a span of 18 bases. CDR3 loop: CASSIGHSGRSSYEQYF. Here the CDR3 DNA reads TGTGCCAGTAGTATCGGTCACTCTGGCCGGAGCTCCTACGAGCAGTACTTC.

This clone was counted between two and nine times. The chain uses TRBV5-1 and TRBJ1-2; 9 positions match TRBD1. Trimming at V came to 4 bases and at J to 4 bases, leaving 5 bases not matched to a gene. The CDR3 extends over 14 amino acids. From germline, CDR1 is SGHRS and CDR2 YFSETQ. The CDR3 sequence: CASSPDRGSYGYTF. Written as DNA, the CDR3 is TGCGCCAGCAGCCCAGACAGGGGGAGCTATGGCTACACCTTC.

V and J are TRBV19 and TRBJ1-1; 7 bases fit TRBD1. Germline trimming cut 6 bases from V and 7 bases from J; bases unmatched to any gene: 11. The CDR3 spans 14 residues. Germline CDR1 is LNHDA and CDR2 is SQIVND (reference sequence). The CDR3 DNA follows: TGTGCCAGTAGGGGGGACAGTATATCTGGTGAAGCTTTCTTT. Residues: CASRGDSISGEAFF.

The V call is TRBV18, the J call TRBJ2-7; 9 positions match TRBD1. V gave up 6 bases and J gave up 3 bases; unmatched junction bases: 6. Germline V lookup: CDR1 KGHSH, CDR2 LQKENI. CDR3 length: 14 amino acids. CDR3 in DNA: TGTGCCAGCTCTCCGCAGGACAGGGGCTACGAGCAGTACTTC. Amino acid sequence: CASSPQDRGYEQYF. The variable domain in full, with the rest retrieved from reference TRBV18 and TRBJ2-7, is NAGVMQNPRHLVRRRGQEARLRCSPMKGHSHVYWYRQLPEEGLKFMVYLQKENIIDESGMPKERFSAEFPKEGPSILRIQQVVRGDSAAYFCASSPQDRGYEQYFGPGTRLTVT.

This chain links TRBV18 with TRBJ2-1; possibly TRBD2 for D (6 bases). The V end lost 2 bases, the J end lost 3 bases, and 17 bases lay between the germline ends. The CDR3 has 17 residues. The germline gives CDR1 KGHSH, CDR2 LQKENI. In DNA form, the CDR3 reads TGTGCCAGCTCACCATGGAGCACCAAGGGAGGCTACAATGAGCAGTTCTTC. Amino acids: CASSPWSTKGGYNEQFF.

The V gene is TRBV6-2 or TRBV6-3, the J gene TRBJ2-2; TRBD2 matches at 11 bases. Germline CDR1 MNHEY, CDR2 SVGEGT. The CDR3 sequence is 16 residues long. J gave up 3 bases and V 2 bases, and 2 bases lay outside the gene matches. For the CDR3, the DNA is TGTGCCAGCAGTTACCCGGGACTAGCGGACACCGGGGAGCTGTTTTTT. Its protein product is CASSYPGLADTGELFF.

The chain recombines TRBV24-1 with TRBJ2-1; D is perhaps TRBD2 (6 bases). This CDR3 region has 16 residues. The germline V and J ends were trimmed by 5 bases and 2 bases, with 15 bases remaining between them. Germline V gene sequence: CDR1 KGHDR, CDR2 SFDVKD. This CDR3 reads CATSGTRDSPYNEQFF. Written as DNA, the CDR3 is TGTGCCACCAGTGGAACCCGGGACTCCCCCTACAATGAGCAGTTCTTC.

CDR3 region: CASSPGGAGEETQYF. The CDR3 DNA reads as TGTGCCAGCAGTCCCGGGGGGGCGGGAGAAGAGACCCAGTACTTC. V usage is TRBV6-6 and J usage is TRBJ2-5, with 8 nucleotides matching TRBD2. Losses at the gene ends were 5 bases for V and 3 bases for J; bases not matched to a gene: 8. Germline V gene data show CDR1 as MNHNY and CDR2 as SVGAGI (reference sequence). This CDR3 spans 15 amino acids.

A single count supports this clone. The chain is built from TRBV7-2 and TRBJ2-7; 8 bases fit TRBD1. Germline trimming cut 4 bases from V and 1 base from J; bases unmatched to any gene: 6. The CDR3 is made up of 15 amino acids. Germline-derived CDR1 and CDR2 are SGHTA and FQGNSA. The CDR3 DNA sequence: TGTGCCAGCAGCTACCGGACAGGGATATCCTACGAGCAGTACTTC. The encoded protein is CASSYRTGISYEQYF. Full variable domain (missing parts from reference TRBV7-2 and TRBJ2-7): GAGVSQSPSNKVTEKGKDVELRCDPISGHTALYWYRQSLGQGLEFLIYFQGNSAPDKSGLPSDRFSAERTGGSVSTLTIQRTQQEDSAVYLCASSYRTGISYEQYFGPGTRLTVT.

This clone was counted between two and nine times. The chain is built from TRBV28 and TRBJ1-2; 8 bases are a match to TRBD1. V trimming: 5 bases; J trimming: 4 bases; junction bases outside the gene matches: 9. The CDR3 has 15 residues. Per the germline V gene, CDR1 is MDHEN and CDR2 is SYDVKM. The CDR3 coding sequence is TGTGCCAGCAGTGATTACAGGGGGACTGGCTATGGCTACACCTTC. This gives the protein CASSDYRGTGYGYTF.

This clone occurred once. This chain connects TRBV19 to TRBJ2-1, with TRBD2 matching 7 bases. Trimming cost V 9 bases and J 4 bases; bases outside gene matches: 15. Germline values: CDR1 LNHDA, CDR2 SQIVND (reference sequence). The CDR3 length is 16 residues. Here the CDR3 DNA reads TGTGCCAGCAACAACCCGGCGGGAGTAGGGTACAATGAGCAGTTCTTC. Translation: CASNNPAGVGYNEQFF.

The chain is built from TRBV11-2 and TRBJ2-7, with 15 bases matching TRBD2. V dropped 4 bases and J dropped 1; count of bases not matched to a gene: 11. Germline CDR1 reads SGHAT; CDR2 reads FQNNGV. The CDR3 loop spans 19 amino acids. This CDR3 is CASSWSAGLAGGGSYEQYF. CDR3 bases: TGTGCCAGCAGCTGGAGTGCGGGACTAGCGGGAGGTGGGTCCTACGAGCAGTACTTC.

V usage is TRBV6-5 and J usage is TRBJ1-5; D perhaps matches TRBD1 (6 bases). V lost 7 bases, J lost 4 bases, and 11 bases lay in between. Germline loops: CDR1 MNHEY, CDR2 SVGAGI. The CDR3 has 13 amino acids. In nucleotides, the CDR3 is TGTGCCAGCACAACAGACAGGAATCAGCCCCAGCATTTT. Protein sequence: CASTTDRNQPQHF.

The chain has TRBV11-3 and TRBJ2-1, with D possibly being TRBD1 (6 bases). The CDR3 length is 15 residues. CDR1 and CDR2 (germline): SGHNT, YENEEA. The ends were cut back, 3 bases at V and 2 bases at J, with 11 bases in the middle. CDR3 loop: CASSFRKGAYNEQFF. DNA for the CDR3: TGTGCCAGCAGCTTTCGTAAGGGGGCCTACAATGAGCAGTTCTTC.

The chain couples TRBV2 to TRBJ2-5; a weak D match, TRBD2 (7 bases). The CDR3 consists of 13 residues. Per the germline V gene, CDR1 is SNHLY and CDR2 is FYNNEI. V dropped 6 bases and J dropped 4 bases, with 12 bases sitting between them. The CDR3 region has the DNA TGTGCCAGCAGAGGGGGGGTGGCAGAGACCCAGTACTTC. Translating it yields CASRGGVAETQYF.

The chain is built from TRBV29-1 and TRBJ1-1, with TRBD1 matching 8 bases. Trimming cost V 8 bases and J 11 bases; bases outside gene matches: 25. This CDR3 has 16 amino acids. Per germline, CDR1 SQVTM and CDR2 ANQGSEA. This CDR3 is CSPGTLQGAPRMDAFF. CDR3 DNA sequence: TGCAGCCCCGGCACACTGCAGGGGGCTCCTAGGATGGACGCTTTCTTT.

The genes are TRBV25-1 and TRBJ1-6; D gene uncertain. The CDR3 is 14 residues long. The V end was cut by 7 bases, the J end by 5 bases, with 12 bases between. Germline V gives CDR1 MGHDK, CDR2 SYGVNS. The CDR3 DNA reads TGTGCCAGCAAACCCGACACAGATAATTCACCCCTCCACTTT. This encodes CASKPDTDNSPLHF.